Detailed here is one TCR beta chain. The target of this receptor is not known. There are no base qualities to consult, and no much larger clone falls within one base. Including cysteine and phenylalanine, the CDR3 has 18 amino acids. The retained sequence is limited to the CDR3, 54 bases, with the frame set at the first base. Reading the germline V gene gives CDR1 LGHNA and CDR2 YNFKEQ. Trimming costs V 0 bases and J 2 bases, and their ends lie 14 bases apart. The data are from a study of control samples from healthy donors and cancer patients (dated by TCRdb to about 2020). Receptors were amplified or captured by the immunoSEQ multiplex PCR assay. In its TCRdb copy, this immuneACCESS table keeps in-frame sequences only and misses some clones. Where compared with another copy, unresolved V genes explain less than half of these, and the others have no known cause. The sample table lists under 140,000 clones, approximately 87% of them with a count of one. The biggest ten clones account for around 3.5% of the sample.

What was sequenced was PBMCs. The sequence was obtained from an older woman with lung cancer. The sequence is built from TRBV4-2 and TRBJ2-6; the D gene is perhaps TRBD1, from 5 matching bases. The CDR3: CASSQDGATRAGANVLTF. The DNA sequence is TGTGCCAGCAGCCAAGATGGGGCGACCAGGGCTGGGGCCAACGTCCTGACTTTC.